A selection of T cell receptor beta chains follows, all from one sample in a study of Graves' ophthalmopathy and Graves' hyperthyroidism. TCRdb re-derived calls from the multiplex PCR reads in MiXCR, one entry per CDR3 protein. The sample lists 300,000 to 400,000 distinct CDR3 sequences; 15% to 20% were seen once. Sequenced material: peripheral blood. The source of these receptors is an adult man with Graves' ophthalmopathy. CDR3s include the opening cysteine and the closing phenylalanine or tryptophan. A D gene is named only where the DNA matches it firmly. Size is omitted from some rows. Given values are once, few, many or a class for expanded clones.

size,V,J,D,DNA,CDR3
many,TRBV7-2,TRBJ1-2,.,TGTGCCAGCAGCTTAGTCCGGGCAGGGCCCTATGGCTACACCTTC,CASSLVRAGPYGYTF
many,TRBV7-2,TRBJ1-2,.,TGTGCCAGCAGCCCCCTTTGGGGGTATGGCTACACCTTC,CASSPLWGYGYTF
many,TRBV4-1,TRBJ1-5,TRBD1,TGCGCCAGCAGCCAATCGGACAGGGTTCAGCCCCAGCATTTT,CASSQSDRVQPQHF
many,TRBV7-2,TRBJ2-2,.,TGTGCCAGCAGCTTAGAAGGGGGAACCGGGGAGCTGTTTTTT,CASSLEGGTGELFF
many,TRBV20-1,TRBJ2-4,.,TGCAGTGCTAGAGCGGGAGCTGGCATTCAGTACTTC,CSARAGAGIQYF
many,TRBV6-1,TRBJ1-3,TRBD1,TGTGCCAGCAGTCCCGGACAGGGGGGAAGCACCATATATTTT,CASSPGQGGSTIYF
many,TRBV27,TRBJ1-1,.,TGTGCCAGCAGTTTCGAGGGGCAGGGCACTGAAGCTTTCTTT,CASSFEGQGTEAFF
many,TRBV20-1,TRBJ1-1,.,TGCAGTGCTAGAGCCCCCAGAGGGACTGAAGCTTTCTTT,CSARAPRGTEAFF
many,TRBV15,TRBJ2-7,.,TGTGCCACCAGCCCGACGGTGCCGTACGGTTCCTACGAGCAGTACTTC,CATSPTVPYGSYEQYF
many,TRBV7-2,TRBJ2-7,TRBD2,TGTGCCAGCAGCTACTATCTAGCGGGAAGGCCCGGCGAGCAGTACTTC,CASSYYLAGRPGEQYF
.,TRBV30,TRBJ2-6,.,TGTGCCTGGAGTGGCCCCGCTTCTGGGGCCAACGTCCTGACTTTC,CAWSGPASGANVLTF
many,TRBV20-1,TRBJ1-1,.,TGCAGTGCTAGAGATATGGCCCTGGGAGCTTTCTTT,CSARDMALGAFF
many,TRBV28,TRBJ1-3,.,TGTGCCAGCAGCTTACCGACTGACAGATCGAGCTCTGGAAACACCATATATTTT,CASSLPTDRSSSGNTIYF
many,TRBV11-2,TRBJ2-5,.,TGTGCCAGCAGCTTAGGCGCTAGCGAGCAAGAGACCCAGTACTTC,CASSLGASEQETQYF
.,TRBV6-5,TRBJ2-7,.,TGTGCCAGCAGTTACTCGCCTTTCACAGACACCTACGAGCAGTACTTC,CASSYSPFTDTYEQYF
many,TRBV29-1,TRBJ1-2,TRBD1,TGCAGCGTTGAACGCGTCAGGGGGCGCGATGGCTACACCTTC,CSVERVRGRDGYTF
many,TRBV6-1,TRBJ1-2,TRBD1,TGTGCCAGCAGTCCTCGGACAGGGGACTATGGCTACACCTTC,CASSPRTGDYGYTF
many,TRBV5-5,TRBJ1-1,.,TGTGCCAGCAGCTTCCTATCTGCGGGGAACACTGAAGCTTTCTTT,CASSFLSAGNTEAFF
many,TRBV7-2,TRBJ2-4,TRBD1,TGTGCCAGCAGCTTAGCGGGGACAGGGGACATTCAGTACTTC,CASSLAGTGDIQYF
.,TRBV6-5,TRBJ1-2,TRBD1,TGTGCCAGCAGTTACGCCCGGACAGGGAGTGGCTACACCTTC,CASSYARTGSGYTF
many,TRBV4-2,TRBJ2-7,.,TGTGCCAGCAGCCAAGTTGGGGACGAGCAGTACTTC,CASSQVGDEQYF
many,TRBV6-5,TRBJ2-5,.,TGTGCCAGCAGTTACGGCGTTCGAACAGGGTCCGAGACCCAGTACTTC,CASSYGVRTGSETQYF
many,TRBV27,TRBJ1-5,.,TGTGCCAGCAGGAACGGAGCGAGGCACAATCAGCCCCAGCATTTT,CASRNGARHNQPQHF
many,TRBV7-9,TRBJ1-1,TRBD1,TGTGCCAGCAGCACAAAACAGGGGGCGAACACTGAAGCTTTCTTT,CASSTKQGANTEAFF
.,TRBV4-2,TRBJ2-7,.,TGTGCCAGCAGCCAAGTAACTGGGTCCTACGAGCAGTGCTTC,CASSQVTGSYEQCF
many,TRBV6-1,TRBJ2-7,TRBD2,TGTGCCAGCAGCAGCCTCGCCGGGACTAGCGGGACCGAGCAGTACTTC,CASSSLAGTSGTEQYF
many,TRBV19,TRBJ2-7,.,TGTGCCAGTAGTATCAGCCCCAAAAGCCACGAGCAGTACTTC,CASSISPKSHEQYF
many,TRBV12-3/TRBV12-4,TRBJ2-7,.,TGTGCCAGCAGATCGACTGAACAGGGTTTCACCTACGAGCAGTACTTC,CASRSTEQGFTYEQYF
few,TRBV18,TRBJ2-2,.,TGTGCCAGCTCACCTCCTAGCGTCACCGGGGAGCTGTTTTTT,CASSPPSVTGELFF
many,TRBV24-1,TRBJ2-7,.,TGTGCCACCAGTGACAAAGGCTACGAGCAGTACTTC,CATSDKGYEQYF
many,TRBV29-1,TRBJ2-5,.,TGCAGCGTTGAAGGTGGGGGGCTCGGAGAGACCCAGTACTTC,CSVEGGGLGETQYF
.,TRBV12-3/TRBV12-4,TRBJ2-3,TRBD2,TGTGCCAGCAGTGAGACTAGCGGGCCGACCAGAGATACGCAGTATTTT,CASSETSGPTRDTQYF
many,TRBV4-1,TRBJ1-1,.,TGCGCCAGCAGCCCAGACGGGGGGACTGAAGCTTTCTTT,CASSPDGGTEAFF
many,TRBV4-2,TRBJ1-1,TRBD1,TGTGCCAGCAGCGGGTCTTCGGGACAGGCACTAACAGAAGCTTTCTTT,CASSGSSGQALTEAFF
.,TRBV29-1,TRBJ1-2,.,TGCAGCGATGAACTAATACAGAACTATGGCTACACCTTC,CSDELIQNYGYTF
.,TRBV15,TRBJ2-5,.,TGTGCCACCAGCAGAGATCTTCGGCAGGGCTGGGAGACCCAGTACTTC,CATSRDLRQGWETQYF
few,TRBV4-1,TRBJ2-7,TRBD1,TGCGCCAGCAGCCAGAGGGGAAATTCCCCGGGACAGATATTCTACGAGCAGTACTTC,CASSQRGNSPGQIFYEQYF
many,TRBV5-1,TRBJ1-1,.,TGCGCCAGCAGCACCAGGGGGAACACTGAAGCTTTCTTT,CASSTRGNTEAFF
many,TRBV28,TRBJ2-6,TRBD1,TGTGCCAGCAGTTTATTACGACAGGGGTCCGGGGCCAACGTCCTGACTTTC,CASSLLRQGSGANVLTF
many,TRBV28,TRBJ2-7,.,TGTGCCAGCAGTTTGGAAGGGGGAGTCTACGAGCAGTACTTC,CASSLEGGVYEQYF
many,TRBV6-1,TRBJ1-6,.,TGTGCCAGCAGGATCGACAGCGGCGTTGATTCACCCCTCCACTTT,CASRIDSGVDSPLHF
.,TRBV30,TRBJ2-2,.,TGTGCCTGGCGCGCCGCTGGTCTGAACACCGGGGAGCTGTTTTTT,CAWRAAGLNTGELFF
many,TRBV20-1,TRBJ2-7,TRBD2,TGCAGTGCCGAGGGACTAGCGGGCTACGAGCAGTACTTC,CSAEGLAGYEQYF
many,TRBV28,TRBJ1-3,TRBD1,TGTGCCAGCAGTTCTCCGACAGGGCTATTAAACACCATATATTTT,CASSSPTGLLNTIYF
many,TRBV6-1,TRBJ2-5,.,TGTGCCAGCAGTGAGTACGGGGGGCATAGAGGAGGAGAGACCCAGTACTTC,CASSEYGGHRGGETQYF